These T cell receptor beta chains were read from a single sample in a study of blood T cell repertoires in COVID-19. Generated by immunoSEQ multiplex PCR, the TCRdb table keeps only in-frame clones and is missing some. This table holds nearly 85,000 clones, approximately 82% found once. Sequencing input: peripheral blood. The receptors were sampled from a woman in her sixties or seventies with acute or convalescent COVID-19. CDR3s include the opening cysteine and the closing phenylalanine or tryptophan. D genes are given only for firm matches. Clone size, where shown, is once, few, many, or a class for clones that have expanded.

TRBV4-1	NA	TRBJ2-7	NA	TGCGCCAGCAGCCAAGGGAGGGGGGGGTCCTACGAGCAGTACTTC	CASSQGRGGSYEQYF
TRBV28	NA	TRBJ1-6	NA	TGTGCCAGCAGTCCTAGCACTTATAATTCACCCCTCCACTTT	CASSPSTYNSPLHF
TRBV5-1	NA	TRBJ1-1	NA	TGCGCCAGCAGCTTGGGTCGGAACACTGAAGCTTTCTTT	CASSLGRNTEAFF
TRBV6-1	NA	TRBJ2-1	NA	TGTGCCAGCAGTGAAGCCCTAGCCCGCTACAATGAGCAGTTCTTC	CASSEALARYNEQFF
TRBV19	NA	TRBJ1-1	NA	TGTGCCACCCGGGGGAGGCAGAACACTGAAGCTTTCTTT	CATRGRQNTEAFF
TRBV7-9	TRBD1	TRBJ1-2	NA	TGTGCCAGCAGCTTAGAAACGGGACAGACTGGCTACACCTTC	CASSLETGQTGYTF
TRBV4-2	TRBD2	TRBJ2-1	NA	TGTGCCAGCAGCCAGGCGACTAGCGGGAGAAGGATTCCCAATGAGCAGTTCTTC	CASSQATSGRRIPNEQFF
TRBV20-1	NA	TRBJ2-1	NA	TGCAGTGCTCCCAGGGTGAATGAGCAGTTCTTC	CSAPRVNEQFF
TRBV7-8	NA	TRBJ2-7	NA	TGTGCCAGCAGCTTAGAAGCGTCCTCCTACGAGCAGTACTTC	CASSLEASSYEQYF
TRBV4-1	NA	TRBJ1-1	once	TGCGCCAGCAGCTCCAGGGGATTGGGAACTGAAGCTTTCTTT	CASSSRGLGTEAFF
TRBV2	NA	TRBJ1-5	NA	TGTGCCAGCAGGGAAGGACGCGGCCAGCCCCAGCATTTT	CASREGRGQPQHF
TRBV13	TRBD1	TRBJ2-1	NA	TGTGCCAGCAGCTTATATCTACAGGGGGTACACAATGAGCAGTTCTTC	CASSLYLQGVHNEQFF
TRBV6-2/TRBV6-3	NA	TRBJ1-1	NA	TGTGCCAGCAGTTACTTGACACTAGCTTTCTTT	CASSYLTLAFF
TRBV2	TRBD1	TRBJ1-2	few	TGTGCCAGCAGTGAATACAGGGGAACACTCTATGGCTACACCTTC	CASSEYRGTLYGYTF
TRBV11-3	NA	TRBJ2-5	once	TGTGCCAGCAGCCCAGCTAGAGGCGGCGAGACCCAGTACTTC	CASSPARGGETQYF
TRBV7-8	NA	TRBJ2-7	once	TGTGCCAGCAGCTTAGCCTCAGGCTTCGAAATTTCCTACGAGCAGTACTTC	CASSLASGFEISYEQYF
TRBV30	NA	TRBJ2-5	NA	TGTGCCCACTCTAGGGGGGAGACCCAGTACTTC	CAHSRGETQYF
TRBV7-3	NA	TRBJ1-1	NA	TGTGCCAGCAGCTTAATGGGCAGCCTCACTGAAGCTTTCTTT	CASSLMGSLTEAFF
TRBV11-3	TRBD1	TRBJ1-1	NA	TGTGCCAGCAGCACGTCGACAGGGATGAACACTGAAGCTTTCTTT	CASSTSTGMNTEAFF
TRBV27	TRBD2	TRBJ2-1	NA	TGTGCCAGCAGTGACATTGCTCTAGCGGCGCTAAATGAGCAGTTCTTC	CASSDIALAALNEQFF
TRBV7-2	TRBD2	TRBJ2-3	NA	TGTGCCAGCAGCCGTAGTAGCGGGATCAGGGATACGCAGTATTTT	CASSRSSGIRDTQYF
TRBV5-5	NA	TRBJ1-1	NA	TGTGCCAGCAGCTTGGGGGGCAGAACCACTGAAGCTTTCTTT	CASSLGGRTTEAFF
TRBV11-2	TRBD1	TRBJ2-2	once	TGTGCCAGCAGCTTCCGACAGGGGACGAACACCGGGGAGCTGTTTTTT	CASSFRQGTNTGELFF
TRBV9	TRBD2	TRBJ2-1	NA	TGTGCCAGCAGCCTAGCGGGGAGCTCCTACAATGAGCAGTTCTTC	CASSLAGSSYNEQFF
TRBV5-1	TRBD2	TRBJ2-7	NA	TGCGCCAGCAGCCCGGGTACGGGAGGCCACTCCTACGAGCAGTACTTC	CASSPGTGGHSYEQYF
TRBV6-6	TRBD2	TRBJ2-1	NA	TGTGCCAGCAGTGGAGAGGCGGGGACTAGTGGCTCTGAGCAGTTCTTC	CASSGEAGTSGSEQFF
TRBV4-3	TRBD2	TRBJ2-1	NA	TGCGCCAGCAGTCGACTAGCGGGGGGGAGGGGTGAGCAGTTCTTC	CASSRLAGGRGEQFF
TRBV7-2	TRBD1	TRBJ2-1	once	TGTGCCAGCAGGGGCCGGGACAGGGTGGGGAATGAGCAGTTCTTC	CASRGRDRVGNEQFF
TRBV25-1	NA	TRBJ2-5	NA	TGTGCCAGCAGTAGGGGGGGCCAGGGACGAGAGACCCAGTACTTC	CASSRGGQGRETQYF
TRBV19	NA	TRBJ1-4	NA	TGTGCCAGTAATTCCCGGAATGAAAAACTGTTTTTT	CASNSRNEKLFF
TRBV11-2	TRBD1	TRBJ1-1	NA	TGTGCCAGCAGCTCACGACAGGGTTTCACTGAAGCTTTCTTT	CASSSRQGFTEAFF
TRBV5-1	NA	TRBJ1-2	NA	TGCGCCAGCAGCTTGGTTTTAGCCAGCCCGGGCTATGGCTACACCTTC	CASSLVLASPGYGYTF
TRBV12-3/TRBV12-4	NA	TRBJ1-1	NA	TGTGCCAGCAGTTTTTTTATGAACACTGAAGCTTTCTTT	CASSFFMNTEAFF
TRBV5-1	NA	TRBJ1-1	NA	TGCGCCAGCAGCCTCCAGGCTGAAGCTTTCTTT	CASSLQAEAFF
TRBV27	TRBD1	TRBJ1-5	NA	TGTGCCAGCAGAACTAGAGGACAGGGAGCGAATCAGCCCCAGCATTTT	CASRTRGQGANQPQHF
TRBV10-3	TRBD1	TRBJ1-2	NA	TGTGCCATCAGTGAGGCGACAGGGAATTATGGCTACACCTTC	CAISEATGNYGYTF
TRBV7-7	NA	TRBJ1-3	NA	TGTGCTAGCAGTAGTGGGAGTTCTGGAAACACCATATATTTT	CASSSGSSGNTIYF
TRBV5-1	TRBD1	TRBJ1-6	NA	TGCGCCAGCAGCTCGCGACAGGGGCGCAATTCACCCCTCCACTTT	CASSSRQGRNSPLHF
TRBV9	NA	TRBJ2-7	NA	TGTGCCAGCAGCGTAGATGGTCGCGCTACTTACGAGCAGTACTTC	CASSVDGRATYEQYF
TRBV29-1	NA	TRBJ2-4	few	TGCAGCGTTGAAAAATCGGCCAAAAACATTCAGTACTTC	CSVEKSAKNIQYF
TRBV10-3	TRBD2	TRBJ2-1	NA	TGTGCCATCAGCCCCTTGGGAAGCGGGATCTCCTACAATGAGCAGTTCTTC	CAISPLGSGISYNEQFF